This T cell receptor beta chain was identified in a study of cytomegalovirus exposure and HLA in healthy donors. Sequencing was performed with immunoSEQ multiplex PCR; in TCRdb, only in-frame clones are kept and a portion is missing. The sample has some 170,000 clones; roughly 95% are singletons. The V and J ends lost 4 bases and 4 bases, in that order; junction bases with no gene match: 12. The CDR3 covers 17 residues. Germline V CDR1 and CDR2: MNHEY, SMNVEV (reference sequence). The sequencing input was PBMCs. The J gene is TRBJ1-1, the V gene TRBV27; 10 bases are shared with TRBD1. This sequence originates from a woman between 18 and 30 years old in good health and CMV-seronegative. CDR3 residues: CASSSMTGGPFPTEAFF. CDR3 bases: TGTGCCAGCAGTTCCATGACAGGGGGCCCTTTCCCCACTGAAGCTTTCTTT.